The TCR beta chain described here comes from a study of blood T cell repertoires in COVID-19. Looking at the study overall: Spain, Italy and the United States supplied samples that represented acute and convalescent COVID-19. PBMCs, B-cell-depleted T cells, or T cells provided the cDNA or gDNA that made up the material.

Per the study methods: Reference gene primer amplification in the assay estimated nucleated cell counts. Sequenced by immunoSEQ multiplex PCR; TCRdb stores in-frame clones only, minus some. From that table come the V and J calls and clone size; the DNA was used to work out D and trimming. Here the sample spans roughly 220,000 clones, roughly four fifths being singletons. The V end lost 8 bases, the J end lost 5 bases, and 18 bases lay between the germline ends. The CDR3 is 14 residues long. Germline CDR1 reads SNHLY; CDR2 reads FYNNEI. The specimen sequenced was peripheral blood. This chain connects TRBV2 to TRBJ2-5; tentative D call: TRBD1 (7 bases). The clonotype comes from a woman aged 55-70 years with acute or convalescent COVID-19. The CDR3 DNA reads as TGTGCCAGCGGAGGAGGGGGCTTTAGGGAGACCCAGTACTTC. The encoded protein is CASGGGGFRETQYF.